This T cell receptor beta chain was retrieved from a study of OX40 agonist ivuxolimab in advanced cancers. The CDR3 is made up of 16 amino acids. TCRdb keeps only in-frame clones here, not all; method: immunoSEQ multiplex PCR. In the table there are about 25,000 clones, approximately 86% of which are singletons. The sequence derives from an adult with an advanced solid tumor such as melanoma, head and neck, liver or kidney cancer. The sequenced sample was CD4+ or CD8+ T cells sorted from blood, obtained in a trial of the OX40 agonist ivuxolimab. The chain employs TRBV12-2 and TRBJ2-1; the table's D gene call, TRBD2, was not cross checked with the DNA. TRBV12-2 is a known pseudogene. CDR3 sequence: CASRLLAGPLYNEQFF. The CDR3 DNA is TGTGCAAGTCGCTTGTTAGCGGGGCCCCTCTACAATGAGCAGTTCTTC.